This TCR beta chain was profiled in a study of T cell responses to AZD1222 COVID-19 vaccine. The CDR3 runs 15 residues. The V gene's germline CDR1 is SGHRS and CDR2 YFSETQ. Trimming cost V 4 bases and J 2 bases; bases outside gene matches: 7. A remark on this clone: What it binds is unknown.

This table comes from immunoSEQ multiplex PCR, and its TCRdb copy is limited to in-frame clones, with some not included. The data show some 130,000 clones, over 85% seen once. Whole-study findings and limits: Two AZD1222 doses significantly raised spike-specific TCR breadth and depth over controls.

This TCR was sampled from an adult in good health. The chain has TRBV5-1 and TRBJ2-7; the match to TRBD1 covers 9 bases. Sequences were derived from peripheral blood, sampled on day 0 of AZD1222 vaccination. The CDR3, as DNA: TGCGCCAGCAGCCTGGACAGGGGCGTTACCTACGAGCAGTACTTC. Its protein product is CASSLDRGVTYEQYF.